This note documents a single T cell receptor beta chain sequence. Antigen: not known. CD4+ T cells were isolated after around ten days of culture. Subjects were given two BNT162b2 or mRNA-1273 vaccine doses. Half the medium was replaced with IL-2 medium on days 3 and 7. Assay used: immunoSEQ multiplex PCR; TCRdb lists only in-frame clones, some missing. The sample lists more than 60,000 clones, roughly 81% occurring once. V lost 0 bases and J lost 2, with 7 bases in between. CDR3 length: 14 amino acids. Germline V gene sequence: CDR1 SGHTA, CDR2 FQGNSA. This specimen comes from a study of vaccination effects on CD4 cells after COVID-19. Study-wide results and caveats: The study found that only 1 of 255 vaccine-induced clones from healthy vaccinees cross-reacted with common cold coronaviruses.

This receptor was identified in a human donor who received a COVID-19 vaccine. V and J are TRBV7-2 and TRBJ1-2; D not certain. The source was CD4+ T cells from PBMCs cultured without peptide, collected after COVID-19 vaccination. The CDR3 here is CASSLAAENYGYTF. In nucleotides, the CDR3 is TGTGCCAGCAGCTTAGCTGCAGAAAACTATGGCTACACCTTC.